The sample holds one count of the clone carrying this T cell receptor beta chain. This sample is drawn from a study of cytomegalovirus exposure and HLA in healthy donors. PCR was performed using 60 Vbeta and 13 Jbeta primers. Assay: immunoSEQ multiplex PCR; the TCRdb copy retains only in-frame clones and omits some. The table has some 190,000 clones, around four fifths seen once. The CDR3 has 14 amino acids. The V and J ends lost 6 bases and 5 bases respectively, with 13 bases between them. Germline V lookup: CDR1 MNHEY, CDR2 SVGAGI. V gene TRBV6-5 combines with J gene TRBJ1-4; D is unclear. The source of this sequence is a man between 18 and 29 years old in good health and CMV-seronegative. Sequencing was carried out using PBMCs. CDR3 sequence reads: CASSPRHRNEKLFF. The CDR3, as DNA: TGTGCCAGCAGCCCGAGGCATAGGAATGAAAAACTGTTTTTT.